The following is a T cell receptor (beta chain) sequence with its context. This clone was counted only a few times. Its target antigen remains unknown. No much larger clone exists at a distance of one base, and base qualities are not known. This specimen belongs to a study of T cell responses to AZD1222 COVID-19 vaccine (dated by TCRdb to about 2021). For the study in its entirety: Because spike-specific TCR depth and breadth did not differ between the two schedules, AZD1222 recipients who got a second dose at roughly 4 weeks were pooled with those who got a second dose at roughly 12 weeks. A total of about 230 trial participants underwent TCR sequencing, of whom 207 received two doses of AZD1222 and about 25 received two doses of the MenACWY control vaccine. Trial participants were enrolled by age into 18-55, 56-69 and 70-plus year subgroups, with roughly 150, 30 and 60 TCR-sequenced participants respectively. What the work shows at the level of the full study, not this receptor alone: In the small 56-69-year group, the increase in depth fell short of significance, most likely because of low power. Reportedly, close to half of the unique spike-specific TCRs recognized epitopes lying outside the regions that are mutated in the B.1.351 and B.1.1.7 variants. Participants were mostly white British and included more females than males, and it was suggested by the authors that clonal diversity may have been underestimated. Vaccine-associated CD4 TCRs spanned the whole spike protein, with dominant responses in regions 160-218 and 743-854. Only a handful of AZD1222 recipients were SARS-CoV-2 seropositive at baseline, limiting conclusions about previously exposed vaccinees. After two AZD1222 doses, both the breadth and the depth of spike-specific TCRs were significantly higher than at day 0 and than in MenACWY recipients. Because no samples from the day 14 peak response were available, repertoires could be characterized only after the peak T cell response.

The CDR3 regions of human TCRbeta chains were analyzed by immunosequencing. Turning to the authors' computational methods: TCRs in the repertoires were compared against a reference library of SARS-CoV-2-specific TCRs that had been generated with the MIRA antigen-specificity platform. Breadth meant the fraction of unique TCRs that were SARS-CoV-2-associated, whereas depth meant the fraction of total T cells that were SARS-CoV-2-associated. Using the MIRA data, each spike-specific TCR was mapped to the spike region that the TCR reacts to and placed in a CD4 or CD8 class. Log10-transformed breadth and depth values were compared by one-way ANOVA with Sidak's multiple comparisons tests. In its TCRdb copy, this immuneACCESS table keeps in-frame sequences only and misses some clones. Where compared with another copy, unresolved V genes explain less than half of these, and the others have no known cause. The D gene and trimming were derived from the DNA, and the V and J assignments and clone size from that table. The sample includes about 74,000 clones, with about nine tenths observed a single time. In total, the top ten clones hold less than 3% of the sample.

Looking up the germline V gene yields CDR1 MDHEN and CDR2 SYDVKM. Spanning cysteine to phenylalanine, the CDR3 consists of 11 amino acids. CDR3 DNA is the only sequence kept; it has 33 bases, read in frame from the first base. V drops 2 bases and J drops 11 bases, leaving 9 bases in between. In the paper's terms, the time point label means: baseline before first vaccination. The vaccinee samples were drawn from two UK trials, COV001 and COV002, one of which was a single-blind randomized controlled phase 2/3 trial testing AZD1222 (ChAdOx1 nCoV-19) in healthy adults. For TCRbeta chain sequencing, PBMC samples from trial participants were taken at day 0 and at day 28 after the second dose.

This receptor was taken from an adult in good health. The V and J segments used are TRBV28 and TRBJ1-1, with the D gene too uncertain to name. The specimen comprised peripheral blood, sampled on day 0 of AZD1222 vaccination. The bases are TGTGCCAGCAGTTTAACACGGCGGGCTTTCTTT. Its coded protein is CASSLTRRAFF.